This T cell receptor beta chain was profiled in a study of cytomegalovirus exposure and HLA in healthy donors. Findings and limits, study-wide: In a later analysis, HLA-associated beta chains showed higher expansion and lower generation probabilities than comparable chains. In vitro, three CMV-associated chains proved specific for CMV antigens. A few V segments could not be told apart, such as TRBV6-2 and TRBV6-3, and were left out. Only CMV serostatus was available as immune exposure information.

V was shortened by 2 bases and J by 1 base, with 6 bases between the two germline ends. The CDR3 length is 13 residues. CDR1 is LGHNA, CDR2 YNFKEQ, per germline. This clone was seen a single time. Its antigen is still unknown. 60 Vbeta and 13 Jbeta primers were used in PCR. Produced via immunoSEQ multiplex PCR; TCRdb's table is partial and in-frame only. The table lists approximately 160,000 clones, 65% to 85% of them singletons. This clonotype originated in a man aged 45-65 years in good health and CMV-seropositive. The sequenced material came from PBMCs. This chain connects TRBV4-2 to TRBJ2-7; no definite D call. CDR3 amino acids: CASSQPGSYEQYF. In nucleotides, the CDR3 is TGTGCCAGCAGCCAACCGGGTTCCTACGAGCAGTACTTC.